The 26 T cell receptor beta chains listed next were all sequenced from one sample in a study of identical twins. In TCRdb, the 5' RACE reads were re-called with MiXCR into one record per CDR3 protein. The top ten clones hold roughly 1.8% of a sample with around 670,000 distinct CDR3 sequences, roughly 6% of them seen once. Sequenced: naive T cells sorted from blood. Receptor source: a man aged 18 to 29 in good health.

In this sample, this clonotype turned up many times. J is TRBJ1-3 and V is TRBV12-3 or TRBV12-4; D perhaps matches TRBD1 (6 bases). Trimming removed 6 bases from V and 4 bases from J, with 10 bases in between. The CDR3 is 13 amino acids. This CDR3 is CASSSTGGNTIYF. For the CDR3, the DNA is TGTGCCAGCAGCTCAACAGGGGGAAACACCATATATTTT.

This clonotype has a count of ten or more. The conserved final phenylalanine or tryptophan is absent from the CDR3, which likely points to a read error. The limits of the CDR3 on the DNA are not certain, so only TCRdb's listed CDR3 is given. The rearrangement uses TRBV29-1 and TRBJ2-3; no DNA check was done on the table's D call, TRBD1. Germline CDR1 reads SQVTM; CDR2 reads ANQGSEA. Including both end residues, the CDR3 is 8 amino acids long. The CDR3 loop reads CSVEGGAC.

This clonotype has a count of ten or more. This rearrangement joins TRBV29-1 to TRBJ2-7; D is perhaps TRBD2 (5 bases). The ends were cut back, 0 bases at V and 2 bases at J, with 11 bases in the middle. Germline assignment: CDR1 SQVTM and CDR2 ANQGSEA. The CDR3 is 14 amino acids. The CDR3 region is CSVEDFPGAYEQYF. For the CDR3, the DNA is TGCAGCGTTGAAGATTTCCCCGGGGCCTACGAGCAGTACTTC.

This clonotype was found many times. This chain uses TRBV12-3 or TRBV12-4 with TRBJ2-1, with D perhaps matching TRBD2 (5 bases). V was cut by 6 bases and J by 8 bases, with 23 bases left in between. The CDR3 is made up of 16 amino acids. The CDR3 loop reads CASRVIGDGKYDEQFF. The CDR3 DNA sequence: TGTGCCAGCAGGGTTATCGGGGATGGGAAATACGATGAGCAGTTCTTC.

At least ten counts were recorded for this clonotype. This chain's CDR3 is CASRLGQANYGYTF. The CDR3 DNA is TGTGCCAGCAGGCTGGGACAAGCTAACTATGGCTACACCTTC. The V gene is TRBV5-4, the J gene TRBJ1-2; TRBD1 is a possible D gene (6 bases). The V end lost 5 bases, the J end lost 0 bases, and 11 bases lay between the germline ends. The CDR3 totals 14 residues. Germline CDR1 is SGHNT and CDR2 is YYREEE (reference sequence).

This clonotype was detected only a few times. The chain uses TRBV6-2 or TRBV6-3 and TRBJ2-7; D gene ambiguous. The V end was cut by 8 bases, the J end by 3 bases, with 8 bases between. There are 11 residues in the CDR3. CDR1 and CDR2 from the germline V gene are MNHEY and SVGEGT. The CDR3 region has the DNA TGTGCCAGCGAATGGGGCTACGAGCAGTACTTC. Encoded protein: CASEWGYEQYF.

The sample holds many counts of this clonotype. The CDR3 region has the DNA TGTGCCAGCAGTTTTAAGGGGTATAGCACTGAAGCTTTCTTT. This codes for CASSFKGYSTEAFF. The rearrangement links TRBV12-3 or TRBV12-4 to TRBJ1-1; possible D gene TRBD1, 5 bases. There are 14 residues in the CDR3. Deletions cut 3 bases from V and 4 bases from J, with 12 bases between.

V gene TRBV7-6 combines with J gene TRBJ2-7, with a tentative D call TRBD2 (5 bases). CDR1 and CDR2 from the germline V gene are SGHVS and FNYEAQ. Trimming stripped 1 base from V and 3 bases from J, with 10 bases between. The CDR3 loop spans 14 amino acids. CDR3 region: CASSLGIGDYEQYF. Written as DNA, the CDR3 is TGTGCCAGCAGCTTAGGGATCGGGGACTACGAGCAGTACTTC. Based on the CDR3 plus reference TRBV7-6 and TRBJ2-7, the full variable domain is GAGVSQSPRYKVTKRGQDVALRCDPISGHVSLYWYRQALGQGPEFLTYFNYEAQQDKSGLPNDRFSAERPEGSISTLTIQRTEQRDSAMYRCASSLGIGDYEQYFGPGTRLTVT.

This clonotype was detected only a few times. The chain recombines TRBV28 with TRBJ2-7; D is tentatively TRBD1 or TRBD2 (6 bases each). Germline V gene data show CDR1 as MDHEN and CDR2 as SYDVKM. V dropped 5 bases and J dropped 9 bases, with 14 bases sitting between them. The CDR3 is 12 residues long. The CDR3 bases are TGTGCCAGCAGTACAGGGAGGCTAGGGCAGTACGTC. This sequence encodes CASSTGRLGQYV.

This clonotype was seen at least ten times. V usage is TRBV6-5 and J usage is TRBJ1-1, with D possibly TRBD1 on 5 matching bases. The CDR3 sequence is 19 residues long. V lost 3 bases and J lost 1, with 24 bases in between. Germline loops: CDR1 MNHEY, CDR2 SVGAGI. The CDR3 region is CASSYTKPGPHGGNTEAFF. The CDR3 DNA reads as TGTGCCAGCAGTTATACTAAACCGGGACCCCACGGAGGGAACACTGAAGCTTTCTTT.

This clonotype was seen more than once but under ten times. The chain links TRBV3-1 to TRBJ2-5; D may correspond to TRBD1 or TRBD2 (6 bases each). The CDR3 covers 15 residues. The ends were cut back, 2 bases at V and 5 bases at J, with 15 bases in the middle. CDR1 and CDR2 from the germline V gene are LGHDT and YNNKEL (reference sequence). The CDR3 here is CASSQSRGLAETQYF. CDR3 DNA: TGTGCCAGCAGCCAAAGTCGGGGGCTAGCCGAGACCCAGTACTTC.

This clonotype has at least ten counts. The CDR3 DNA is TGCAGCGTTCGACAGGGGGCGCGGTACAATGAGCAGTTCTTC. It yields the protein CSVRQGARYNEQFF. The chain links TRBV29-1 to TRBJ2-1, with 10 bases that match TRBD1. Germline CDR1 SQVTM, CDR2 ANQGSEA. This CDR3 is 14 amino acids long. Trimming removed 5 bases from V and 4 bases from J; junction bases left unmatched: 5.

This clonotype was seen at least ten times. V and J are TRBV12-3 or TRBV12-4 and TRBJ2-1, with 12 positions matching TRBD2. The CDR3 sequence is 16 residues long. The V gene end was trimmed by 0 bases and the J gene end by 5 bases; junction bases not matched to a gene: 2. Written as DNA, the CDR3 is TGTGCCAGCAGTTTAGCGAGACTAGCGGGAGACAATGAGCAGTTCTTC. Translation gives CASSLARLAGDNEQFF.

This clonotype was recorded a few times. The genes are TRBV5-6 and TRBJ1-1, with a possible D match to TRBD1 (5 bases). The germline V gene encodes CDR1 SGHDT and CDR2 YYEEEE. The ends were cut back, 7 bases at V and 1 base at J, with 17 bases in the middle. The CDR3 contains 15 residues. The CDR3 sequence is CASLSDIQGNTEAFF. The CDR3 DNA reads as TGTGCCAGCTTATCGGATATCCAGGGGAACACTGAAGCTTTCTTT.

The V call is TRBV28, the J call TRBJ2-7; 7 bases are a match to TRBD1. This CDR3 is built from 14 residues. J lost 3 bases, V lost 5 bases, and 7 bases had no gene match. From germline, CDR1 is MDHEN and CDR2 SYDVKM. The CDR3 DNA reads as TGTGCCAGCAGTCCTACAGGGGAAGACTACGAGCAGTACTTC. Translating it yields CASSPTGEDYEQYF.

This clonotype was seen repeatedly, ten times or more. The genes are TRBV20-1 and TRBJ2-7; 9 bases are shared with TRBD1. J gave up 4 bases and V 5 bases, and 9 bases lay outside the gene matches. CDR3 length: 14 residues. Germline V gives CDR1 DFQATT, CDR2 SNEGSKA (reference sequence). The CDR3 nucleotides read TGCAGTGCTCCGAAACAGGGGGCAGGGTACGAGCAGTACTTC. This codes for CSAPKQGAGYEQYF.

This clonotype was counted many times. The chain combines TRBV20-1 with TRBJ2-1; D is uncertain. The germline V gene has CDR1 DFQATT and CDR2 SNEGSKA (reference sequence). CDR3 length equals 14 residues. The V end was cut by 3 bases, the J end by 8 bases, with 17 bases between. In DNA form, the CDR3 reads TGCAGTGCTAGTGAGATTTTGCTTTCTTATGAGCAGTTCTTC. This sequence encodes CSASEILLSYEQFF.

This chain joins TRBV29-1 and TRBJ1-2, with 8 bases fitting TRBD1. Losses at the gene ends were 5 bases for V and 6 bases for J; bases not matched to a gene: 5. CDR1 and CDR2 (germline): SQVTM, ANQGSEA. The CDR3 covers 12 residues. CDR3: CSVNDRGHGYTF. In DNA, the CDR3 is TGCAGCGTTAATGACAGGGGCCATGGCTACACCTTC.

The table lists this clonotype with a few counts. V and J are TRBV5-5 and TRBJ2-2; D is ambiguous. V was clipped by 1 base and J by 9 bases, with 7 bases between them. This CDR3 is built from 12 residues. CDR1 SGHKS and CDR2 YYEKEE come from the germline V gene (reference sequence). The CDR3 loop reads CASSLWMRELFF. Written as DNA, the CDR3 is TGTGCCAGCAGCTTGTGGATGCGGGAGCTGTTTTTT.

This clonotype was seen repeatedly, ten times or more. The chain recombines TRBV20-1 with TRBJ2-1; D gene unclear. The CDR3 covers 15 residues. Trimming took off 5 bases at V and 4 bases at J, with 18 bases between the two ends. Germline CDR1 DFQATT, CDR2 SNEGSKA (reference sequence). In DNA, the CDR3 is TGCAGTGCTTCTACCGGACCATACAAATACAATGAGCAGTTCTTC. It yields the protein CSASTGPYKYNEQFF.

The table lists this clonotype with many counts. The rearrangement joins TRBV14 to TRBJ2-5; 11 nucleotides match TRBD1. The CDR3 has 15 amino acids. V was clipped by 1 base and J by 3 bases; unmatched bases: 1. The germline V gene encodes CDR1 SGHDN and CDR2 FVKESK. CDR3 coding DNA: TGTGCCAGCAGCCAAGGGACAGGGGGCGAAGAGACCCAGTACTTC. It specifies CASSQGTGGEETQYF.

In its sample, this clonotype was seen many times. V gene TRBV6-5 combines with J gene TRBJ1-5; D is unresolved. CDR1 and CDR2 from the germline V gene are MNHEY and SVGAGI. This CDR3 is 15 amino acids long. Trimming cost V 0 bases and J 1 base, with 7 bases left between them. The CDR3: CASSYSLSSNQPQHF. DNA for the CDR3: TGTGCCAGCAGTTACTCGCTAAGCAGCAATCAGCCCCAGCATTTT.

This clonotype appeared a few times. The genes are TRBV6-1 and TRBJ2-3; TRBD2 matches 8 bases. V shed 7 bases, J shed 14 bases, and the junction held 14 bases outside the gene matches. From germline, CDR1 is MNHNS and CDR2 SASEGT. The CDR3 consists of 13 residues. The CDR3 spells CASNKVPGTSRYF. DNA for the CDR3: TGTGCCAGCAACAAAGTCCCCGGGACTAGTCGGTATTTT.

This clonotype was counted ten times or more. This sequence joins TRBV10-3 and TRBJ1-6; a possible D gene is TRBD1 (5 bases). V dropped 1 base and J dropped 8 bases, with 15 bases sitting between them. Looked up from germline, CDR1 is ENHRY and CDR2 is SYGVKD. The CDR3 is 16 residues long. As DNA, the CDR3 is TGTGCCATCAGTGAGTGGGGGGGGTCCTCATATTCACCCCTCCACTTT. Its protein product is CAISEWGGSSYSPLHF.

The V and J genes are TRBV6-5 and TRBJ2-1, with a possible D match to TRBD2 (6 bases). Germline CDR1 is MNHEY and CDR2 is SVGAGI. The CDR3 is 12 residues long. V lost 10 bases and J lost 7, with 14 bases in between. Here the CDR3 reads CAIGGEGNEQFF. CDR3 nucleotides: TGTGCCATCGGAGGGGAAGGTAATGAGCAGTTCTTC.

There are a few counts of this clonotype. The chain links TRBV6-1 to TRBJ1-1; 9 nucleotides match TRBD1. There are 14 residues in the CDR3. V trimming: 8 bases; J trimming: 3 bases; junction bases outside the gene matches: 7. Germline lookup yields CDR1 MNHNS and CDR2 SASEGT. DNA of the CDR3: TGTGCCAGCCTCACAGGGGGCTCTGACACTGAAGCTTTCTTT. Its translation: CASLTGGSDTEAFF.